Shown below are 25 T cell receptor beta chains from a single sample sequenced in a study of blood T cell repertoires in COVID-19. The repertoire was sequenced with immunoSEQ multiplex PCR; TCRdb's copy has only in-frame clones and lacks some. The table lists 90,000 to 120,000 clones, 84% of them singletons. Sequenced sample: peripheral blood. Receptors originate from a human donor in a cohort sampled during active COVID-19.

Here the CDR3 DNA reads TGTGCCAGTAGTTTGGGGACTAGCGGGGGTAAAAACAATGAGCAGTTCTTC. Translated, it gives CASSLGTSGGKNNEQFF. V is TRBV19 and J is TRBJ2-1; 14 nucleotides match TRBD2. Germline assignment: CDR1 LNHDA and CDR2 SQIVND (reference sequence). The CDR3 covers 17 residues. Unmatched junction bases numbered 8, after V lost 5 bases and J lost 5 bases.

V is TRBV24-1 and J is TRBJ2-3; the D gene is possibly TRBD1 (6 bases). Germline values: CDR1 KGHDR, CDR2 SFDVKD. CDR3 size: 19 residues. The V and J ends lost 3 bases and 0 bases respectively, with 21 bases between them. CDR3 sequence: CATSDPPGSGGGSTDTQYF. CDR3 sequence (DNA): TGTGCCACCAGTGATCCCCCCGGTTCTGGGGGCGGAAGCACAGATACGCAGTATTTT.

The V gene is TRBV19, the J gene TRBJ1-2; TRBD1 matches 8 bases. Germline CDR1 reads LNHDA; CDR2 reads SQIVND (reference sequence). The CDR3 covers 14 residues. Trimming removed 4 bases from V and 3 bases from J; junction bases left unmatched: 4. Here the CDR3 reads CASSTLTGDYGYTF. As DNA, the CDR3 is TGTGCCAGTAGTACCCTGACAGGGGACTATGGCTACACCTTC.

The rearrangement joins TRBV5-1 to TRBJ1-2; 10 positions match TRBD1. J gave up 9 bases and V 0 bases, and 5 bases lay outside the gene matches. CDR3 length: 14 amino acids. Per germline, CDR1 SGHRS and CDR2 YFSETQ. The CDR3 reads CASSLGQGARSYTF. Here the CDR3 DNA reads TGCGCCAGCAGCTTGGGACAGGGGGCGAGGAGCTACACCTTC.

This chain uses TRBV24-1 with TRBJ2-1, with 13 positions matching TRBD2. The CDR3 is 17 amino acids. Germline values: CDR1 KGHDR, CDR2 SFDVKD. The V and J ends lost 0 bases and 8 bases, in that order; junction bases with no gene match: 6. The CDR3 bases are TGTGCCACCAGTGATTTGATTCGGACTAGCGGGAGCTATGAGCAGTTCTTC. Its translation is CATSDLIRTSGSYEQFF.

The genes are TRBV2 and TRBJ1-2; maybe TRBD1 (5 bases). Germline CDR1 and CDR2: SNHLY and FYNNEI. This CDR3 has 13 amino acids. V was clipped by 1 base and J by 6 bases, with 9 bases between them. CDR3 in amino acids: CASSEGLGDGYTF. The CDR3, as DNA: TGTGCCAGCAGTGAAGGGCTAGGGGATGGCTACACCTTC.

This clone came up many times. V and J are TRBV5-8 and TRBJ2-1; 10 bases are a match to TRBD2. The ends lost 2 bases at V and 1 base at J; junction bases unmatched: 3. Germline CDR1 is SGHTS and CDR2 is YDEGEE. CDR3 length equals 16 residues. The CDR3 DNA reads TGTGCCAGCAGCTTACTAGCGGGGCTATCCTACAATGAGCAGTTCTTC. Translation: CASSLLAGLSYNEQFF.

The genes are TRBV15 and TRBJ2-1; TRBD2 matches 7 bases. Trimming at V came to 1 base and at J to 4 bases, leaving 4 bases not matched to a gene. Germline V gives CDR1 LNHNV, CDR2 YYDKDF (reference sequence). The CDR3 has 15 residues. The CDR3 DNA sequence: TGTGCCACCAGCAGAGCCCGGACTAGTTACAATGAGCAGTTCTTC. It translates to CATSRARTSYNEQFF.

The V gene is TRBV24-1, the J gene TRBJ2-5, with 11 bases aligning to TRBD1. This CDR3 contains 16 residues. Trimming cost V 3 bases and J 4 bases; bases outside gene matches: 6. Per the germline V gene, CDR1 is KGHDR and CDR2 is SFDVKD. CDR3 region: CATSDNTGTGGETQYF. The CDR3 nucleotides are TGTGCCACCAGTGATAATACCGGGACAGGGGGAGAGACCCAGTACTTC.

This sequence joins TRBV3-1 (or the pseudogene TRBV3-2) and TRBJ2-5, with TRBD1 matching over 7 bases. V trimming: 6 bases; J trimming: 5 bases; junction bases outside the gene matches: 9. Looked up from germline, CDR1 is LGHDT and CDR2 is YNNKEL (reference sequence). The CDR3 contains 14 residues. The CDR3 spells CASRQTGFQETQYF. In nucleotides, the CDR3 is TGTGCCAGCAGACAGACAGGGTTCCAGGAGACCCAGTACTTC.

The rearrangement joins TRBV10-1 to TRBJ2-7; 7 nucleotides match TRBD1. In germline, CDR1 is WNHNN, CDR2 SYGVQD (reference sequence). CDR3 length: 14 residues. The junction had 8 bases not matched to a gene; V was cut back by 7 bases and J by 2 bases. CDR3 sequence reads: CASTGGTAPYEQYV. CDR3 nucleotide sequence: TGCGCCAGCACCGGTGGGACAGCTCCCTACGAGCAGTACGTC.

The gene calls are TRBV12-3 or TRBV12-4 and TRBJ1-2, with TRBD1 matching over 7 bases. The CDR3 has 13 residues. The trim removed 5 bases at V and 4 bases at J, leaving 4 bases unmatched. The CDR3, as DNA: TGTGCCAGCAGTCCGGGACAGAGCTATGGCTACACCTTC. Its protein is CASSPGQSYGYTF.

V and J are TRBV4-1 and TRBJ1-4; weak D call: TRBD1 (5 bases). CDR3 length: 14 residues. CDR1 and CDR2 (germline): MGHRA, YSYEKL. Between the trimmed V and J ends, which lost 0 bases and 6 bases, there was a span of 8 bases. CDR3 bases: TGCGCCAGCAGCCAAGACGGGACTGATGAAAAACTGTTTTTT. Translated: CASSQDGTDEKLFF.

J is TRBJ2-1 and V is TRBV19, with TRBD1 matching over 7 bases. V shed 5 bases, J shed 9 bases, and the junction held 7 bases outside the gene matches. The germline gives CDR1 LNHDA, CDR2 SQIVND (reference sequence). The CDR3 consists of 13 residues. Here the CDR3 reads CASSLEGGPEQFF. CDR3 in DNA: TGTGCCAGTAGTCTGGAAGGGGGCCCTGAGCAGTTCTTC.

The rearrangement links TRBV12-5 to TRBJ2-1; 10 bases align to TRBD2. Germline values: CDR1 LGHNT, CDR2 FRNRAP. The CDR3 has 17 amino acids. The V gene end was trimmed by 1 base and the J gene end by 5 bases; junction bases not matched to a gene: 8. In nucleotides, the CDR3 is TGTGCTAGTGGTTTGGACAAGACTAGCGGGCGCCACAATGAGCAGTTCTTC. Translation gives CASGLDKTSGRHNEQFF.

The chain links TRBV28 to TRBJ1-2; TRBD1 agrees at 8 bases. The length of the CDR3 is 15 residues. Germline loops: CDR1 MDHEN, CDR2 SYDVKM. Losses at the gene ends were 7 bases for V and 1 base for J; bases not matched to a gene: 8. CDR3 protein: CASKTDRGRNYGYTF. The CDR3 coding sequence is TGTGCCAGCAAAACAGACAGGGGTCGTAACTATGGCTACACCTTC.

V and J are TRBV11-2 and TRBJ1-2, with D perhaps TRBD1 (6 bases). The CDR3 runs to 15 residues. CDR1 SGHAT and CDR2 FQNNGV come from the germline V gene. V was pared by 2 bases and J by 2 bases, with 12 bases between. The CDR3, as DNA: TGTGCCAGCAGCTTACATACAGGGTGGAACTATGGCTACACCTTC. Translation gives CASSLHTGWNYGYTF.

The V call is TRBV6-5, the J call TRBJ2-1, with TRBD2 matching over 7 bases. The germline CDR1 and CDR2 sequences are MNHEY and SVGAGI. V dropped 5 bases and J dropped 8; count of bases not matched to a gene: 12. The CDR3 has 15 residues. The CDR3 region has the DNA TGTGCCAGCAGTCGGTCGGGAGGACTTGAGGATGAGCAGTTCTTC. Its translation is CASSRSGGLEDEQFF.

The rearrangement uses TRBV19 and TRBJ1-2; 9 nucleotides match TRBD1. Unmatched junction bases numbered 8, after V lost 8 bases and J lost 7 bases. This CDR3 has 13 residues. Germline loops: CDR1 LNHDA, CDR2 SQIVND (reference sequence). CDR3 loop: CASGLTGGFGYTF. The CDR3 DNA reads as TGTGCCAGTGGATTGACAGGGGGGTTTGGCTACACCTTC.

This clone was detected once. The genes are TRBV28 and TRBJ1-2; 8 positions match TRBD1. CDR1 and CDR2 (germline): MDHEN, SYDVKM. With 4 bases clipped from V and 1 base from J, the junction kept 8 bases outside the gene matches. The CDR3 covers 16 residues. CDR3 residues: CASSSPGQAGNYGYTF. The CDR3 DNA reads TGTGCCAGCAGTTCCCCGGGACAGGCCGGTAACTATGGCTACACCTTC.

The V call is TRBV5-1, the J call TRBJ2-3, with 10 bases identical to TRBD2. Trimming took 3 bases from V and 0 from J; bases not matched to a gene: 4. Germline CDR1 is SGHRS and CDR2 is YFSETQ. The length of the CDR3 is 16 residues. Here the CDR3 reads CASSSRGLASTDTQYF. Here the CDR3 DNA reads TGCGCCAGCAGCTCCCGGGGACTAGCGAGCACAGATACGCAGTATTTT.

The V gene is TRBV7-2, the J gene TRBJ2-1, with 9 bases identical to TRBD1. The CDR3 covers 15 residues. With V trimmed by 6 bases and J by 0 bases, 3 bases remained unmatched. CDR1 SGHTA and CDR2 FQGNSA come from the germline V gene. The CDR3 DNA is TGTGCCAGCAGGGGACAGGGCAGCTCCTACAATGAGCAGTTCTTC. Its protein product is CASRGQGSSYNEQFF.

V and J are TRBV19 and TRBJ2-1; 15 nucleotides match TRBD2. The CDR3 consists of 16 residues. The V gene end was trimmed by 10 bases and the J gene end by 0 bases; junction bases not matched to a gene: 4. Germline loops: CDR1 LNHDA, CDR2 SQIVND (reference sequence). In nucleotides, the CDR3 is TGTGCCACGGGACTAGCGGGAGGTAGCTCCTACAATGAGCAGTTCTTC. The encoded protein is CATGLAGGSSYNEQFF.

The chain joins TRBV20-1 to TRBJ1-2, with TRBD1 matching over 10 bases. This CDR3 has 11 residues. Germline V gene lookup returns CDR1 DFQATT and CDR2 SNEGSKA (reference sequence). V gave up 5 bases and J gave up 8 bases; unmatched junction bases: 2. In nucleotides, the CDR3 is TGCAGTGCTGGGACAGGGGAAGGCTACACCTTC. Amino acid sequence: CSAGTGEGYTF.

This clone was seen once. CDR3 amino acids: CASSVAGVSTDTQYF. The CDR3 DNA is TGTGCCAGCAGTGTGGCGGGAGTTAGCACAGATACGCAGTATTTT. The chain has TRBV2 and TRBJ2-3; 7 bases are a match to TRBD2. The ends lost 4 bases at V and 0 bases at J; junction bases unmatched: 4. There are 15 residues in the CDR3. Germline values: CDR1 SNHLY, CDR2 FYNNEI.